The 5 T cell receptor beta chains reported below all come from one sample, sequenced in a study of blood T cell repertoires in COVID-19. This table comes from immunoSEQ multiplex PCR, and its TCRdb copy is limited to in-frame clones, with some not included. The sample includes about 310,000 clones, about nine tenths seen only once; the top ten take 2.5% to 3.5%. Sequencing used peripheral blood. The source is a woman aged 25 to 45 with COVID-19, enrolled during active disease.

This clone was seen once. The V and J genes are TRBV3-1 (or the pseudogene TRBV3-2) and TRBJ2-1; D is ambiguous. Germline loops: CDR1 LGHDT, CDR2 YNNKEL (reference sequence). The CDR3 loop spans 13 amino acids. The V gene lost 0 bases and the J gene lost 10 bases, with 10 bases spanning the gap. DNA for the CDR3: TGTGCCAGCAGCCAAGATCCTATTCCCGAGCAGTTCTTC. Translated, it gives CASSQDPIPEQFF.

This clone was seen once. This chain uses TRBV5-6 with TRBJ1-2; unclear D gene. This CDR3 comprises 14 residues. Germline loops: CDR1 SGHDT, CDR2 YYEEEE. V lost 1 base and J 2 bases, leaving 9 bases between the germline ends. CDR3 DNA sequence: TGTGCCAGCAGCTTGATCGGAGGGAACTATGGCTACACCTTC. Protein product: CASSLIGGNYGYTF.

V is TRBV7-9 and J is TRBJ1-1, with a possible D match to TRBD1 (5 bases). The V end lost 4 bases, the J end lost 1 base, and 19 bases lay between the germline ends. Germline values: CDR1 SEHNR, CDR2 FQNEAQ (reference sequence). The CDR3 covers 17 residues. Written as DNA, the CDR3 is TGTGCCAGCAGCTCGGGGGATTGGGTGGCCCCGAACACTGAAGCTTTCTTT. Translated: CASSSGDWVAPNTEAFF. Full variable domain (remainder filled in from reference TRBV7-9 and TRBJ1-1): DTGVSQNPRHKITKRGQNVTFRCDPISEHNRLYWYRQTLGQGPEFLTYFQNEAQLEKSRLLSDRFSAERPKGSFSTLEIQRTEQGDSAMYLCASSSGDWVAPNTEAFFGQGTRLTVV.

This clone was detected only once. This rearrangement joins TRBV7-3 to TRBJ2-3; the match to TRBD2 covers 7 bases. This CDR3 has 15 amino acids. Germline values: CDR1 SGHTA, CDR2 FQGTGA. V lost 4 bases to trimming and J lost 0 bases; unmatched junction nucleotides: 4. The CDR3 coding sequence is TGTGCCAGCAGCTATTCTAGCGGAAGCACAGATACGCAGTATTTT. This encodes CASSYSSGSTDTQYF. Full variable domain (outside the CDR3, taken from reference TRBV7-3 and TRBJ2-3): GAGVSQTPSNKVTEKGKYVELRCDPISGHTALYWYRQSLGQGPEFLIYFQGTGAADDSGLPNDRFFAVRPEGSVSTLKIQRTERGDSAVYLCASSYSSGSTDTQYFGPGTRLTVL.

In its sample, this clone was seen once. The chain combines TRBV7-2 with TRBJ2-7; D possibly corresponds to TRBD1 (6 bases). With 1 base removed from V and 1 base from J, the gap between germline ends came to 8 bases. The CDR3 consists of 14 residues. The germline CDR1 and CDR2 sequences are SGHTA and FQGNSA. The CDR3 sequence: CASSLGQESYEQYF. The DNA of the CDR3 is TGTGCCAGCAGCTTAGGACAGGAATCCTACGAGCAGTACTTC.